The 5 T cell receptor beta chains presented below share a single source sample, sequenced in a study of T-cell memory formation after mild COVID-19. TCRdb reprocessed the 5' RACE reads via MiXCR and lists one record per CDR3 protein. Here the sample spans around 300,000 distinct CDR3 sequences, roughly a fifth being singletons. The sample comprised PBMCs or a T cell subset sorted from them (not recorded which). The receptors were sampled from a young man who had mild COVID-19 (a few samples of this study predate the infection). Cell type and time point are not known.

V is TRBV28 and J is TRBJ2-6; 7 nucleotides line up with TRBD1. Germline loops: CDR1 MDHEN, CDR2 SYDVKM. This CDR3 comprises 16 residues. Losses at the gene ends were 4 bases for V and 3 bases for J; bases not matched to a gene: 6. CDR3 bases: TGTGCCAGCAGTTCACAGGGGAGAGGTGGGGCCAACGTCCTGACTTTC. Protein sequence: CASSSQGRGGANVLTF.

This clonotype was observed a handful of times. CDR3: CASSLEGEGNYGYTF. CDR3 nucleotide sequence: TGTGCCAGCAGCTTAGAAGGGGAAGGAAACTATGGCTACACCTTC. The chain combines TRBV7-8 with TRBJ1-2; maybe TRBD1 (5 bases). V lost 1 base and J 2 bases, leaving 11 bases between the germline ends. Germline CDR1 is SGHVS and CDR2 is FQNEAQ. The CDR3 length is 15 residues.

The rearrangement uses TRBV10-3 and TRBJ2-1; 12 bases are a match to TRBD2. CDR1 and CDR2 from the germline V gene are ENHRY and SYGVKD. With 11 bases clipped from V and 6 bases from J, the junction kept 14 bases outside the gene matches. The CDR3 consists of 16 residues. This chain's CDR3 is CAVLAGGAAHTNEQFF. The CDR3 coding sequence is TGTGCCGTACTAGCGGGGGGTGCCGCACACACCAATGAGCAGTTCTTC.

The CDR3 DNA is TGTGCCAGCAGGGTCGGCAGGGCCTACGAGCAGTACTTC. It encodes CASRVGRAYEQYF. The chain joins TRBV28 to TRBJ2-7; maybe TRBD1 (5 bases). CDR3 length: 13 amino acids. V lost 6 bases and J 2 bases, leaving 11 bases between the germline ends. Germline V gene lookup returns CDR1 MDHEN and CDR2 SYDVKM.

The chain joins TRBV6-5 to TRBJ2-3; the match to TRBD1 covers 10 bases. The V gene end was trimmed by 10 bases and the J gene end by 3 bases; junction bases not matched to a gene: 4. The CDR3 is 13 residues long. CDR1 and CDR2 from the germline V gene are MNHEY and SVGAGI. This chain's CDR3 is CATLGQGTDTQYF. The DNA of the CDR3 is TGTGCCACCCTGGGACAGGGGACAGATACGCAGTATTTT.